The TCR beta chain under discussion was sequenced for a study of blood T cell repertoires in COVID-19. Study-level background: From the United States, Italy and Spain came samples of acute and convalescent COVID-19.

This clone showed up just once. As originally analysed: Amplification with reference gene primers provided the estimates of nucleated cell counts. Method: immunoSEQ multiplex PCR; TCRdb's copy keeps in-frame clones and lacks some. V and J calls and clone size are as listed in that table; D and trimming were resolved from the DNA. In the table there are some 270,000 clones, around 85% of which are singletons. This clonotype originated in a woman between 65 and 79 years old with acute or convalescent COVID-19. What was sequenced was peripheral blood.

CDR3 DNA sequence: TGTGCCAGTAGTCTCCTCGGCGGGGGGGGGAATGAGCAGTTCTTC. It yields the protein CASSLLGGGGNEQFF. The chain couples TRBV19 to TRBJ2-1; TRBD2 agrees at 9 bases. CDR1 LNHDA and CDR2 SQIVND come from the germline V gene (reference sequence). CDR3 length: 15 amino acids. The V gene end was trimmed by 5 bases and the J gene end by 7 bases; junction bases not matched to a gene: 9.